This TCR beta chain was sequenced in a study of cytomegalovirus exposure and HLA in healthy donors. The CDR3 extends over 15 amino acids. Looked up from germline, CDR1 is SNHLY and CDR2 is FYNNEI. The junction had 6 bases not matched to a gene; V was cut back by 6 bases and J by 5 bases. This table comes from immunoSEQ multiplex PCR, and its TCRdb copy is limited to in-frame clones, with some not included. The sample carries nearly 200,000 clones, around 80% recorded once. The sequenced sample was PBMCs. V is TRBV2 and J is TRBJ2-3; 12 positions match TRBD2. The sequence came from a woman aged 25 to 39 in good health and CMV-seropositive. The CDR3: CASRQTSGSLDTQYF. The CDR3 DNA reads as TGTGCCAGCAGGCAGACTAGCGGGAGTTTAGATACGCAGTATTTT. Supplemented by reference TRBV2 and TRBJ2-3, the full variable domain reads EPEVTQTPSHQVTQMGQEVILRCVPISNHLYFYWYRQILGQKVEFLVSFYNNEISEKSEIFDDQFSVERPDGSNFTLKIRSTKLEDSAMYFCASRQTSGSLDTQYFGPGTRLTVL.